The present entry profiles one T cell receptor (beta chain) with its context. What it binds is not known. The data originate from a study of vaccination effects on CD4 cells after COVID-19. Some clones are missing from TCRdb's copy, which holds only in-frame ones; the method was immunoSEQ multiplex PCR. The table includes about 41,000 clones, 70% to 85% detected once. Sequencing in the ViraFEST assay came after antigen-specific CD4+ T cells had been expanded with viral peptide pools, which were used to stimulate PBMC. Having been cultured for ten to eleven days, the cells underwent CD4+ T cell isolation. Vaccine recipients had no previous SARS-CoV-2 infection; their nucleocapsid antibodies were negative. Replacing half the medium with IL-2 medium was done on days 3 and 7. Germline V gene sequence: CDR1 MGHRA, CDR2 YSYEKL. V shed 4 bases, J shed 12 bases, and the junction held 8 bases outside the gene matches. The CDR3 contains 13 residues.

The rearrangement uses TRBV4-1 and TRBJ2-1; 8 bases map to TRBD1. This clonotype was sampled from a human donor who received a COVID-19 vaccine. The material sequenced was CD4+ T cells from PBMCs cultured with HCoV-NL63 spike peptides, taken before COVID-19 vaccination. The CDR3 bases are TGCGCCAGCAGCCGGGACAGGCCGGAGGGGCAGTTCTTC. It yields the protein CASSRDRPEGQFF.